This is a list of T cell receptor beta chains from one sample in a study of T cell responses to AZD1222 COVID-19 vaccine. Here immunoSEQ multiplex PCR was the method, and the copy in TCRdb shows in-frame clones only, minus some. The data show 150,000 or so clones, 75% to 95% seen once. The material was peripheral blood, obtained on day 0 of AZD1222 vaccination. The receptors here all came from an adult in good health. Both conserved end residues are part of each CDR3.

v_call	cdr3_length	j_call	cdr3_aa
TRBV24-1	16	TRBJ2-3	CATSDPGTGSADTQYF
TRBV5-1	17	TRBJ1-5	CASSLASRVRANQPQHF
TRBV15	15	TRBJ1-6	CATSSQRGQGSPLHF
TRBV6-2/TRBV6-3	17	TRBJ2-1	CASSYSGGLAGGNEQFF
TRBV10-3	15	TRBJ2-7	CAISEFGDRGYEQYF
TRBV7-8	16	TRBJ2-5	CASSLVSPKYQETQYF
TRBV15	13	TRBJ1-4	CATRPKFNEKLFF
TRBV30	18	TRBJ1-5	CAWSDPGTGDFWDQPQHF
TRBV7-9	14	TRBJ2-2	CASSLGTSTGELFF
TRBV5-1	15	TRBJ1-1	CASRSGSGLNTEAFF
TRBV3-1/TRBV3-2	15	TRBJ1-6	CASSQGAVMDSPLHF
TRBV28	15	TRBJ1-5	CASSLTGKSNQPQHF
TRBV9	13	TRBJ1-1	CASSDGQTTEAFF
TRBV28	12	TRBJ1-1	CASRGVHTEAFF
TRBV7-2	14	TRBJ2-5	CASSLGQYQETQYF
TRBV7-3	16	TRBJ1-1	CASSLTKSVSNTEAFF
TRBV28	15	TRBJ1-5	CASSPDSDSNQPQHF
TRBV2	14	TRBJ2-3	CASSDSGATDTQYF
TRBV4-1	14	TRBJ2-2	CASSQDGGTGELFF
TRBV15	16	TRBJ2-7	CATSRAGQGSVYEQYF
TRBV9	17	TRBJ2-2	CASSVGEPSANTGELFF
TRBV30	12	TRBJ2-2	CAWSPVSGELFF
TRBV30	15	TRBJ1-4	CAWRARQAGGEKLFF
TRBV28	12	TRBJ2-1	CASGDPDNEQFF
TRBV5-6	19	TRBJ2-1	CASSQRTSGIYGGRNEQFF
TRBV10-3	14	TRBJ2-2	CAIKGSGSTGELFF
TRBV27	15	TRBJ1-4	CASSLTGILGEKLFF
TRBV7-2	14	TRBJ2-5	CASSPGTGKETQYF
TRBV30	14	TRBJ1-1	CAWTLTGGNTEAFF
TRBV24-1	11	TRBJ1-2	CATSATDGYTF
TRBV11-2	12	TRBJ2-1	CASSVVGAEQFF
TRBV19	18	TRBJ2-7	CASSGRLDYGTDSYEQYF
TRBV5-1	13	TRBJ1-2	CASSLTGGRGYTF
TRBV7-8	16	TRBJ2-1	CASSLGRLAGAHEQFF
TRBV7-2	14	TRBJ2-4	CASSSTGIVGVQYF
TRBV6-5	13	TRBJ2-2	CASSQYGGGELFF
TRBV15	16	TRBJ1-4	CATSVATSGTNEKLFF
TRBV28	12	TRBJ2-6	CASGIVANVLTF
TRBV5-3	16	TRBJ2-5	CARSLEGSGEQETQYF
TRBV6-2/TRBV6-3	19	TRBJ2-1	CASSYAGTSGISHYNEQFF
TRBV5-1	13	TRBJ1-1	CASARGQNTEAFF
TRBV19	13	TRBJ1-1	CASSIWGYTEAFF
TRBV11-2	13	TRBJ1-1	CASSPNSATEAFF
TRBV7-2	13	TRBJ1-5	CASSLTENQPQHF
TRBV5-1	14	TRBJ1-2	CASSVGQGSVSDTF
TRBV5-1	12	TRBJ2-2	CASSLDTGELFF
TRBV6-2/TRBV6-3	16	TRBJ2-3	CASSYDRVIGGDTQYF
TRBV28	14	TRBJ1-2	CASSDDGQGYGYTF
TRBV18	16	TRBJ1-3	CASSPPRNSLGNTIYF
TRBV6-5	13	TRBJ1-1	CASSSTGWTEAFF
TRBV28	16	TRBJ1-5	CASSRGGTSGWQPQHF